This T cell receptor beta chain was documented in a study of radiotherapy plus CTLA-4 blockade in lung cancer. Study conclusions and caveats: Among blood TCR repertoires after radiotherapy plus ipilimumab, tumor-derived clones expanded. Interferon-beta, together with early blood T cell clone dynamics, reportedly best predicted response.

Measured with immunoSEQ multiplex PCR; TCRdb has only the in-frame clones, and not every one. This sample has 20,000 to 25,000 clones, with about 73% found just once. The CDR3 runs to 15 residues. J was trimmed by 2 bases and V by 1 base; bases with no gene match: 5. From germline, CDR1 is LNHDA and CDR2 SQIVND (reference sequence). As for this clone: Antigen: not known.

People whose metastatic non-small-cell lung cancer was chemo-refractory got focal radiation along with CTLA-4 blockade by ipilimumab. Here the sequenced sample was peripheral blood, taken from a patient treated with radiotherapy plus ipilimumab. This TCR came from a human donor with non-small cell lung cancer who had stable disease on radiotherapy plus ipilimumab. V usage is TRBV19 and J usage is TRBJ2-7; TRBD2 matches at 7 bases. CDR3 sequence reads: CASSIAGGNTYEQYF. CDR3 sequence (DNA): TGTGCCAGTAGTATAGCGGGAGGCAATACCTACGAGCAGTACTTC.